The following is a T cell receptor beta chain sequence with its context. This clonotype was recorded a few times. The antigen this receptor binds is unknown. Base qualities are not provided; no much larger clone lies one nucleotide away. This sample is drawn from a study of CD8 T cells in ankylosing spondylitis (dated by TCRdb to 2015 to 2018). About the study as a whole: T cell receptor beta repertoires were profiled in healthy donors and ankylosing spondylitis patients so that disease-linked TCR variants could be found. The full study cohort comprised 25 ankylosing spondylitis patients and 85 to 120 healthy donors. Samples of peripheral blood were taken, and for ankylosing spondylitis patients, synovial fluid was collected as well. Broader findings and caveats from the paper: Some motif variants were previously reported in synovial fluid and blood of reactive arthritis patients, suggesting common disease-initiation mechanisms. The disease-linked clones were reported to be significantly enriched in matched synovial fluid samples from ankylosing spondylitis patients. Blood from ankylosing spondylitis patients appeared to be characterized by a TCR beta motif composed of roughly eight highly homologous amino acid variants. In peripheral blood, the disease-linked clones were found at relatively low frequencies and had a CD8+ phenotype.

The reads were generated on an Illumina HiSeq 2500. Quantitative 5'-RACE with molecular barcodes was the method used to prepare the TCR beta libraries. The authors' analysis ran thus. A new computational method based on a probabilistic model of VDJ rearrangement was used to identify disease-linked TCR variants. In-frame beta chains were kept once TCRdb had trimmed the public reads at Q25 with fastp and called clones with MiXCR. When rows share a CDR3 protein, they turn into one entry using the most common DNA and genes. The V and J calls come from TCRdb's annotation, not from the publication. The table for this sample lists more than 200,000 distinct CDR3 sequences; 20% to 30% of them were counted only once. In total, the top ten clones hold roughly 0.67% of the sample. The TCR comes from a male donor with ankylosing spondylitis or in good health (not recorded which). The sequenced sample was blood, either unsorted or a sorted T cell fraction (not recorded which).

The bases are TGCAGTGCTTCACTTGGACAGGGGGCAAGTGGCTACACCTTC. Its translation reads: CSASLGQGASGYTF. The chain joins TRBV20-1 to TRBJ1-2, with 11 bases aligning to TRBD1. Unmatched junction bases come to 9, with V trimmed by 5 bases and J by 7 bases. CDR1 and CDR2 are read off the germline V gene (reference sequence) as DFQATT and SNEGSKA. The CDR3, from cysteine to phenylalanine, totals 14 residues. CDR3 DNA is the only sequence kept; it has 42 bases, read in frame from the first base.